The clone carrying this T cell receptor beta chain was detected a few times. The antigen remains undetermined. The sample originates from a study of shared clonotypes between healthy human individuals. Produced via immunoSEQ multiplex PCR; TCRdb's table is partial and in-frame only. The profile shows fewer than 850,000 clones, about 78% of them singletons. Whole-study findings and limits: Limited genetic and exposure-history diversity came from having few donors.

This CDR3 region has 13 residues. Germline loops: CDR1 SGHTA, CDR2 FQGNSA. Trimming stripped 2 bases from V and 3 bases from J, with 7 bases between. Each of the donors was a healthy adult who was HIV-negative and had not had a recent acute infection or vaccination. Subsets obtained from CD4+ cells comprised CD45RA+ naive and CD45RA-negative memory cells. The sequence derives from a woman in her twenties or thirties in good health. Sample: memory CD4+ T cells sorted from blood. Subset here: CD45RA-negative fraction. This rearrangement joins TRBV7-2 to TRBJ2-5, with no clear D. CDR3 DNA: TGTGCCAGCAGCTTAAACAGAGAAGAGACCCAGTACTTC. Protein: CASSLNREETQYF.